Following are 4 T cell receptor beta chains from one sample sequenced in a study of CD8+ T cells in alopecia areata. Extraction and reverse transcription of RNA yielded cDNA as the sequencing template. This table comes from immunoSEQ multiplex PCR, and its TCRdb copy is limited to in-frame clones, with some not included. This sample has 150,000 to 200,000 clones, with under 70% found just once. Treatment noted: oral pan-JAK inhibitor, 5-10 mg twice daily. Sequences were derived from CD4+ T cells sorted from blood, sampled at week 4, from a patient treated with tofacitinib. These receptors all stem from a human donor with alopecia areata.

This clone was observed a handful of times. The genes are TRBV10-3 and TRBJ2-1; 9 positions match TRBD1. This CDR3 comprises 12 residues. V lost 9 bases, J lost 8 bases, and 5 bases stayed unmatched. Germline lookup yields CDR1 ENHRY and CDR2 SYGVKD. This CDR3 reads CAISGQGHEQFF. DNA for the CDR3: TGTGCCATATCGGGACAGGGCCATGAGCAGTTCTTC.

This clone was seen a handful of times. The genes are TRBV10-2 and TRBJ2-5, with D maybe TRBD2 (5 bases). The CDR3 covers 13 residues. The germline V gene has CDR1 WSHSY and CDR2 SAAADI. V was clipped by 5 bases and J by 5 bases, with 12 bases between them. This CDR3 reads CASSRASLETQYF. DNA of the CDR3: TGCGCCAGCAGTCGGGCTAGCCTTGAGACCCAGTACTTC.

V usage is TRBV5-1 and J usage is TRBJ1-2; TRBD1 matches at 7 bases. The CDR3 extends over 16 amino acids. Germline values: CDR1 SGHRS, CDR2 YFSETQ. V dropped 3 bases and J dropped 0; count of bases not matched to a gene: 8. CDR3 DNA sequence: TGCGCCAGCAGCTCGGGACAGCACTTGACTAACTATGGCTACACCTTC. Protein: CASSSGQHLTNYGYTF.

The chain employs TRBV7-2 and TRBJ1-2, with unresolved D. The length of the CDR3 is 13 residues. Germline assignment: CDR1 SGHTA and CDR2 FQGNSA. Trimming left V 1 base short and J 1 base short, with 4 bases between. CDR3 residues: CASSLDNNYGYTF. In DNA, the CDR3 is TGTGCCAGCAGCTTAGATAATAACTATGGCTACACCTTC.